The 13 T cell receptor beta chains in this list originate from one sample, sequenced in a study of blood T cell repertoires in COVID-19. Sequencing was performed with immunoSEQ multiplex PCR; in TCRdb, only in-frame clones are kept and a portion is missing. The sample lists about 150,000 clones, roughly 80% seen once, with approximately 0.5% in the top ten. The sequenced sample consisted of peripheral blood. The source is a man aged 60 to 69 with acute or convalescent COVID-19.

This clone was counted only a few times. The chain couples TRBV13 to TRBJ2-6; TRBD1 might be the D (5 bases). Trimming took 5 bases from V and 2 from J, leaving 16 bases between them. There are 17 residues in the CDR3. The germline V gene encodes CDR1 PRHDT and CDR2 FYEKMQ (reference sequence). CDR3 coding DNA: TGTGCCAGCAGCCCGACACGGCTAGGGGCTGGGGCCAACGTCCTGACTTTC. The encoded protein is CASSPTRLGAGANVLTF.

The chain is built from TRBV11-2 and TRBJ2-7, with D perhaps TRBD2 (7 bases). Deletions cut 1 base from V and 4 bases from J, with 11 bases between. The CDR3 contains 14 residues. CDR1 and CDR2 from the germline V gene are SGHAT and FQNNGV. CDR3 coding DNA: TGTGCCAGCAGCTTAGCGGGGGGCGAGTACGAGCAGTACTTC. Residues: CASSLAGGEYEQYF.

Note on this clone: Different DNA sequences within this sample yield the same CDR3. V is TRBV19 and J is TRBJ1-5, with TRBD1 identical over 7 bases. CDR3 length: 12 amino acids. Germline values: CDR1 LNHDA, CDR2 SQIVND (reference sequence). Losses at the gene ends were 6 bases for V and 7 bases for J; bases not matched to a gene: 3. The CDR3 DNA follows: TGTGCCAGTAGAACAGGGGAACAGCCCCAGCATTTT. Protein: CASRTGEQPQHF.

CDR3 loop: CASSSLTGVGGYTF. The CDR3 region has the DNA TGTGCCAGCAGCTCCCTGACAGGGGTGGGTGGCTACACCTTC. The chain is built from TRBV7-9 and TRBJ1-2, with 8 bases lining up with TRBD1. CDR1 is SEHNR and CDR2 is FQNEAQ in the germline V gene (reference sequence). This CDR3 region has 14 residues. V was clipped by 4 bases and J by 7 bases; unmatched bases: 8.

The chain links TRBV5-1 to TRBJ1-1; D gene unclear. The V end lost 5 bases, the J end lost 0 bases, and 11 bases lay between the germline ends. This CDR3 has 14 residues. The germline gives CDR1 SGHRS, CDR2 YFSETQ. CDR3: CASRASTMNTEAFF. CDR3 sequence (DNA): TGCGCCAGCAGAGCAAGTACCATGAACACTGAAGCTTTCTTT.

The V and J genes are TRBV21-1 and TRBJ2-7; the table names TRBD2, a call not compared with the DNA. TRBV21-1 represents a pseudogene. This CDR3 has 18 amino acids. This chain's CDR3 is CASSIPGLACRGDYEQYF. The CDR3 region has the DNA TGTGCCAGCAGCATACCGGGACTAGCGTGCCGGGGGGATTACGAGCAGTACTTC.

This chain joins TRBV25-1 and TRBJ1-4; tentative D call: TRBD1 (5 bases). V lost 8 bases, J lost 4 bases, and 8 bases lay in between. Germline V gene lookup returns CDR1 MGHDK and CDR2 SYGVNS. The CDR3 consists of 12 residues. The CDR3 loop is CASGAVNEKLFF. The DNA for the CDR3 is TGTGCCAGCGGGGCCGTTAATGAAAAACTGTTTTTT.

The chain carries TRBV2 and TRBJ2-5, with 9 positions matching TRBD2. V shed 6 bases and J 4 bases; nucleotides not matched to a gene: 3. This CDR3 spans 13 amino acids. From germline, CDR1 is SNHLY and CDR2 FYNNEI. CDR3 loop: CASRGGLAETQYF. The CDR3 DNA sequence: TGTGCCAGCAGGGGGGGACTAGCAGAGACCCAGTACTTC.

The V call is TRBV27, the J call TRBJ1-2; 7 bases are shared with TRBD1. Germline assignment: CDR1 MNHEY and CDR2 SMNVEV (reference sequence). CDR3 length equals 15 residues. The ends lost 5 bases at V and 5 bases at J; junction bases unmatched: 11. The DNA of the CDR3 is TGTGCCAGCAGTATCACCGGGACAGTGACTTATGGCTACACCTTC. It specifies CASSITGTVTYGYTF.

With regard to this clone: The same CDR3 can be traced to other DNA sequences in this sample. As DNA, the CDR3 is TGTGCCAGCAGCAATGGACAAGGCATCGGCACCGGGGAGCTGTTTTTT. Its protein product is CASSNGQGIGTGELFF. The rearrangement joins TRBV7-3 to TRBJ2-2; a weak D match, TRBD1 (5 bases). This CDR3 has 16 amino acids. The ends were cut back, 5 bases at V and 4 bases at J, with 17 bases in the middle. Germline CDR1 reads SGHTA; CDR2 reads FQGTGA.

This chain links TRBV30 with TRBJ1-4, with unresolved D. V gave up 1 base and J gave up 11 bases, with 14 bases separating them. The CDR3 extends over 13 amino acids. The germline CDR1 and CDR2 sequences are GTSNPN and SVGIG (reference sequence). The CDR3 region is CAWSAQSTNKLFF. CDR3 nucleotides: TGTGCCTGGAGTGCCCAAAGCACCAACAAACTGTTTTTT. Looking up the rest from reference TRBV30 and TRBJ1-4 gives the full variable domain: SQTIHQWPATLVQPVGSPLSLECTVEGTSNPNLYWYRQAAGRGLQLLFYSVGIGQISSEVPQNLSASRPQDRQFILSSKKLLLSDSGFYLCAWSAQSTNKLFFGSGTQLSVL.

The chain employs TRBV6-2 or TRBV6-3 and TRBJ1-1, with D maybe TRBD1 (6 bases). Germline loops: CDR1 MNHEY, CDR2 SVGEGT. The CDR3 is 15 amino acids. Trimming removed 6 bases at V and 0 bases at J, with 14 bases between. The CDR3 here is CASSDGQLMNTEAFF. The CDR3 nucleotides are TGTGCCAGCAGCGACGGACAGCTCATGAACACTGAAGCTTTCTTT.

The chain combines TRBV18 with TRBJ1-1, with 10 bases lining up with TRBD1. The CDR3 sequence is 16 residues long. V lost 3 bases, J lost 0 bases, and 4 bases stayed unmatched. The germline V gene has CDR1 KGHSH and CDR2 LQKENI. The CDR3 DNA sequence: TGTGCCAGCTCACCCCAAGGGACAGGGGTGAACACTGAAGCTTTCTTT. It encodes CASSPQGTGVNTEAFF. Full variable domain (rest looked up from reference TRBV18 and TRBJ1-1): NAGVMQNPRHLVRRRGQEARLRCSPMKGHSHVYWYRQLPEEGLKFMVYLQKENIIDESGMPKERFSAEFPKEGPSILRIQQVVRGDSAAYFCASSPQGTGVNTEAFFGQGTRLTVV.